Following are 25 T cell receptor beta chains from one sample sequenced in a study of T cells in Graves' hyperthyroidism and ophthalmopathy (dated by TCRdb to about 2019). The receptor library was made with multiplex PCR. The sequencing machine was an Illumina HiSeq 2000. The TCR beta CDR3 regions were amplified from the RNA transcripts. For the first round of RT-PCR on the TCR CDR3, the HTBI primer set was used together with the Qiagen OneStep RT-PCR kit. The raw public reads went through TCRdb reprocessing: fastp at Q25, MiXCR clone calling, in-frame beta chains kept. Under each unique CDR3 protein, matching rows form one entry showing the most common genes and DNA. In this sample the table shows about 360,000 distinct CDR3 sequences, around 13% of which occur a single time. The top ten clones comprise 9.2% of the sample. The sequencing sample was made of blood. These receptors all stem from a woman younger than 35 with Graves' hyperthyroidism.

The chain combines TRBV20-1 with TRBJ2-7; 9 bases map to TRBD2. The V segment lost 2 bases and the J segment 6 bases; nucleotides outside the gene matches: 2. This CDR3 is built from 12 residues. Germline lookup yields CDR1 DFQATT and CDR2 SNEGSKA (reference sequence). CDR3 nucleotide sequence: TGCAGTGCTAGAATAGCGGGAGTCGAGCAGTACTTC. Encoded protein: CSARIAGVEQYF.

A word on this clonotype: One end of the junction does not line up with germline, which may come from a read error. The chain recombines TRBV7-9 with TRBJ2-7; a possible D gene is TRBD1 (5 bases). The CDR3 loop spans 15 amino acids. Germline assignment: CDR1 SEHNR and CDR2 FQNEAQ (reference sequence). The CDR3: CASSLDQGFSYKQYF. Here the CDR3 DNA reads TGTGCCAGCAGCTTAGATCAGGGCTTCTCCTACAAGCAGTACTTC.

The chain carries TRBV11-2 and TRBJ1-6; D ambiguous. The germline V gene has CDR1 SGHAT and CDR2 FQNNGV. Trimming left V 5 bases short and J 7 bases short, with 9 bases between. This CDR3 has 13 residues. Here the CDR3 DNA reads TGTGCCAGCAGCGAAAGAGAGAATTCACCCCTCCACTTT. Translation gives CASSERENSPLHF.

Written as DNA, the CDR3 is TGCAGTGCTATTTTACAGGGAGTAGGCAATCAGCCCCAGCATTTT. This sequence encodes CSAILQGVGNQPQHF. The genes are TRBV20-1 and TRBJ1-5; tentative D call: TRBD1 (6 bases). This CDR3 is built from 15 residues. Germline-derived CDR1 and CDR2 are DFQATT and SNEGSKA (reference sequence). V shed 4 bases and J shed 2 bases, with 15 bases lying between them.

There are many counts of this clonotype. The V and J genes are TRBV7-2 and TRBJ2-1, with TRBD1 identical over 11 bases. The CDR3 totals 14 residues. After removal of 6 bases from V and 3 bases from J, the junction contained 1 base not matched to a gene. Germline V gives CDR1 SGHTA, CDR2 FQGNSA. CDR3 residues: CASRGTGGYNEQFF. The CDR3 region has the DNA TGTGCCAGCAGGGGGACAGGGGGCTACAATGAGCAGTTCTTC.

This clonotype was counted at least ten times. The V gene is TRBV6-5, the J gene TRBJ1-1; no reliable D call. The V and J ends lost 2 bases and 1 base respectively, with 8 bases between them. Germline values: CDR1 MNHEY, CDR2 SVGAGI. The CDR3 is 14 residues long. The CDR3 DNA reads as TGTGCCAGCAGTTACGGGCAGCAGAACACTGAAGCTTTCTTT. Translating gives CASSYGQQNTEAFF.

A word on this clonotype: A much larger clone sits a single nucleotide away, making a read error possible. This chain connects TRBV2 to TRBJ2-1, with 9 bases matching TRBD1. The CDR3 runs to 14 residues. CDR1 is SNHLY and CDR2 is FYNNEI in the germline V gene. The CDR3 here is CAGRGTGSSNEQFF. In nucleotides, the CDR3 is TGTGCCGGCAGGGGGACAGGGAGTTCCAATGAGCAGTTCTTC.

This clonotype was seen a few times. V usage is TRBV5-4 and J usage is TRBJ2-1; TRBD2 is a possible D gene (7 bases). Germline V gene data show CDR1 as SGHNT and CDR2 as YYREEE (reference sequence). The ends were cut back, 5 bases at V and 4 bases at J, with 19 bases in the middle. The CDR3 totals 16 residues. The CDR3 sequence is CASRQTLGGGYNEQFF. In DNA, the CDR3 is TGTGCCAGCAGGCAAACTTTGGGAGGGGGGTACAATGAGCAGTTCTTC.

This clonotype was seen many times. The CDR3 region is CASSPGTTVDEQYF. The DNA of the CDR3 is TGTGCCAGCAGCCCCGGGACTACGGTAGACGAGCAGTACTTC. This chain links TRBV28 with TRBJ2-7; 7 positions match TRBD2. The germline V gene has CDR1 MDHEN and CDR2 SYDVKM. The junction had 10 bases not matched to a gene; V was cut back by 6 bases and J by 5 bases. This CDR3 spans 14 amino acids.

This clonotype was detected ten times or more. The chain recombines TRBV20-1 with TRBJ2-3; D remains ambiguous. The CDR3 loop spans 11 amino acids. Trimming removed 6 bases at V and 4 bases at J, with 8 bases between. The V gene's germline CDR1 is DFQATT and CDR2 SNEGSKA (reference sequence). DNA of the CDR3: TGCAGTGCACCCCAACCAGATACGCAGTATTTT. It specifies CSAPQPDTQYF.

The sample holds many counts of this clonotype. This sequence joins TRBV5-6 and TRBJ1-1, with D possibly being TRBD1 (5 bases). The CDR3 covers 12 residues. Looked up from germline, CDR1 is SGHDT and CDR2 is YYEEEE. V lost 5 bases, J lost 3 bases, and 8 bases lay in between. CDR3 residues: CASSPGYTEAFF. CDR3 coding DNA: TGTGCCAGCAGTCCAGGGTACACTGAAGCTTTCTTT.

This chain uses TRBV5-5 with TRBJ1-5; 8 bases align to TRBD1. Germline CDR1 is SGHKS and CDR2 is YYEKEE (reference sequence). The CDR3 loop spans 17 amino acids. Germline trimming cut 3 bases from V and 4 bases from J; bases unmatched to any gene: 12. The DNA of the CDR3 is TGTGCCAGCAGCTCAATAGCGGACAGGGTTTGGAATCAGCCCCAGCATTTT. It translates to CASSSIADRVWNQPQHF.

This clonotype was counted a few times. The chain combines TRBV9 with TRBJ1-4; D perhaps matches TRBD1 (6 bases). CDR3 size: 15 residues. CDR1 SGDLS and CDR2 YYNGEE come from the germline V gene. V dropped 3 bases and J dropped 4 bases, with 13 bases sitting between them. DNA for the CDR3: TGTGCCAGCAGCGCAGGTCCAGGGGTTAATGAAAAACTGTTTTTT. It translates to CASSAGPGVNEKLFF.

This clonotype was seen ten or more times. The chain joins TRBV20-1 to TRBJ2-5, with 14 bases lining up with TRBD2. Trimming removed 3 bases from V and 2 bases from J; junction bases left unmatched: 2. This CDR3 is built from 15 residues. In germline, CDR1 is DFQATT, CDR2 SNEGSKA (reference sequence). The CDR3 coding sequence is TGCAGTGCTAGTAGACTAGCGGGAGGGCAAGAGACCCAGTACTTC. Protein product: CSASRLAGGQETQYF.

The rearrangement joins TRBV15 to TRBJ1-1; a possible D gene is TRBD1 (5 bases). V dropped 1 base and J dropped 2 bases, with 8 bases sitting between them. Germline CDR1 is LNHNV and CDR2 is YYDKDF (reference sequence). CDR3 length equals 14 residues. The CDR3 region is CATSRAGENTEAFF. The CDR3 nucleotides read TGTGCCACCAGCAGAGCGGGGGAAAACACTGAAGCTTTCTTT.

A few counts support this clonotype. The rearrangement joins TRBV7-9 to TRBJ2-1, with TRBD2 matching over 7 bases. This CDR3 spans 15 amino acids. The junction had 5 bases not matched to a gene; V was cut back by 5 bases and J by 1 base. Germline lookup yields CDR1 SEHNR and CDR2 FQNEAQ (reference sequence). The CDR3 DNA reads TGTGCCAGCAGCCGCTGGGAGGGGTCCTACAATGAGCAGTTCTTC. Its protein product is CASSRWEGSYNEQFF.

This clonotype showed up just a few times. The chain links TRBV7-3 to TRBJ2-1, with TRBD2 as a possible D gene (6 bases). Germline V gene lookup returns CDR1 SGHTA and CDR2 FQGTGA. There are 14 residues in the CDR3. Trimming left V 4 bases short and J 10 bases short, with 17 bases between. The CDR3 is CASSSRDSGREQFF. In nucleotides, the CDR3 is TGTGCCAGCAGCTCCCGGGACTCTGGTCGAGAGCAGTTCTTC.

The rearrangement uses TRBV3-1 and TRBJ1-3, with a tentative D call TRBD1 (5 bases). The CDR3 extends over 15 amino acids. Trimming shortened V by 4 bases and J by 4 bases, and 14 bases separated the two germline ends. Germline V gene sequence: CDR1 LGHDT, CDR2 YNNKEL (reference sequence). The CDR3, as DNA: TGTGCCAGCAGCCTCCCCAGGGCCTTGGGAAACACCATATATTTT. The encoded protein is CASSLPRALGNTIYF.

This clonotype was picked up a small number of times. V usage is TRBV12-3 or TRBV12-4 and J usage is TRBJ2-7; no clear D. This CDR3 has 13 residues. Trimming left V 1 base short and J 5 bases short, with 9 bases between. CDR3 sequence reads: CASSLVLSHEQYF. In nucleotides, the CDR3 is TGTGCCAGCAGTTTAGTCTTGAGCCACGAGCAGTACTTC.

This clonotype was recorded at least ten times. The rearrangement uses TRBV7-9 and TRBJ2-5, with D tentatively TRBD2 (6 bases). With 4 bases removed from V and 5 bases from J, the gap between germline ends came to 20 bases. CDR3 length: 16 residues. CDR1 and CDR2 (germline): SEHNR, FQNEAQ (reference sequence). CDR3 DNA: TGTGCCAGCAGCTGGGGTGCGGGGCAAGGTTGGGAGACCCAGTACTTC. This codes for CASSWGAGQGWETQYF.

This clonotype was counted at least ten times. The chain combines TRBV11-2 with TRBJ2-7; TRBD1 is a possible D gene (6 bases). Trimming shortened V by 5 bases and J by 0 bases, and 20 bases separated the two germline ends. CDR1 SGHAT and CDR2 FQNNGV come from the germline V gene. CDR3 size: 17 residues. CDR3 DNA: TGTGCCAGCAGCAAAGGGGGAGACAGTTTGAGCTCCTACGAGCAGTACTTC. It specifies CASSKGGDSLSSYEQYF.

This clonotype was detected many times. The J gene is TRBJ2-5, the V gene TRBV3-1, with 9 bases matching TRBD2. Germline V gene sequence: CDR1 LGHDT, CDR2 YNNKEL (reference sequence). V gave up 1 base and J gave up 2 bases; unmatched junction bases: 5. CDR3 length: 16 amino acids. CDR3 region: CASSQGVAGVQETQYF. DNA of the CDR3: TGTGCCAGCAGCCAAGGGGTAGCGGGGGTTCAAGAGACCCAGTACTTC.

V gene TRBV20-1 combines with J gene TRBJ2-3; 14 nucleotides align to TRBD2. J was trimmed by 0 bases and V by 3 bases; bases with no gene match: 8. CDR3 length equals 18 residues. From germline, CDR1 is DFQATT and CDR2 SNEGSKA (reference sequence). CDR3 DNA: TGCAGTGCTAGGGCCGGACTAGCGGGGGGAAGTAGCACAGATACGCAGTATTTT. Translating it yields CSARAGLAGGSSTDTQYF.

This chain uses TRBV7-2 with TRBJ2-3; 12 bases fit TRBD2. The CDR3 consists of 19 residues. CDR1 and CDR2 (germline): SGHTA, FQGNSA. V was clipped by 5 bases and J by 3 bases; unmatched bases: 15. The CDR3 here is CASSAGDQTSGGKTDTQYF. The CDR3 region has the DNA TGTGCCAGCAGCGCAGGAGACCAGACTAGCGGGGGTAAAACAGATACGCAGTATTTT.

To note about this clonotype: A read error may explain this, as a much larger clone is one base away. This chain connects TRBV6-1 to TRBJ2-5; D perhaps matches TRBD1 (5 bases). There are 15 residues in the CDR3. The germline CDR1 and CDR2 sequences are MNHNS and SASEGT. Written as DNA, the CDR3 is TGTGCCAGCAGTGAACTAGACAGCATCCAAGAGACCCGGTACTTC. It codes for CASSELDSIQETRYF.